One and the same sample provided the 8 T cell receptor beta chains below, sequenced in a study of shared clonotypes between healthy human individuals. Sequencing was performed with immunoSEQ multiplex PCR; in TCRdb, only in-frame clones are kept and a portion is missing. The data show approximately 530,000 clones, almost 97% seen once. The sequencing input was naive CD4+ T cells sorted from blood. Sample subset: CD45RA+ positively selected. These receptor sequences come from a woman between 25 and 40 years old in good health.

The chain recombines TRBV14 with TRBJ2-7, with a weak D call TRBD1 (6 bases). V lost 4 bases and J 5 bases, leaving 21 bases between the germline ends. Germline V gene data show CDR1 as SGHDN and CDR2 as FVKESK. This CDR3 has 16 amino acids. Here the CDR3 reads CASSRLGAVGVDEQYF. The CDR3 region has the DNA TGTGCCAGCAGCCGTTTGGGGGCGGTGGGAGTCGACGAGCAGTACTTC.

CDR3 nucleotides: TGTGCCAGCAGCTTATTCCCCTCAGGGGGCATTAAGACCCAGTACTTC. Amino acids: CASSLFPSGGIKTQYF. V is TRBV7-2 and J is TRBJ2-5; 8 nucleotides match TRBD1. The junction had 11 bases not matched to a gene; V was cut back by 2 bases and J by 6 bases. CDR3 size: 16 residues. The germline CDR1 and CDR2 sequences are SGHTA and FQGNSA.

This clone was seen just once. The same CDR3 arises from other DNA sequences in this sample as well. This chain joins TRBV6-5 and TRBJ1-1, with a weak D call TRBD1 (5 bases). CDR3 length: 13 amino acids. The germline V and J ends were trimmed by 2 bases and 4 bases, with 8 bases remaining between them. The germline V gene has CDR1 MNHEY and CDR2 SVGAGI. CDR3 protein: CASSYVGGTEAFF. As DNA, the CDR3 is TGTGCCAGCAGTTACGTGGGGGGCACTGAAGCTTTCTTT.

The J gene is TRBJ1-2, the V gene TRBV5-6; D not certain. The CDR3 contains 15 residues. V lost 0 bases to trimming and J lost 2 bases, with 11 bases between them. The germline gives CDR1 SGHDT, CDR2 YYEEEE. The DNA for the CDR3 is TGTGCCAGCAGCTTGGTTCTAGAAGAGAACTATGGCTACACCTTC. Translating gives CASSLVLEENYGYTF.

The chain joins TRBV11-2 to TRBJ1-4; D is possibly TRBD1 (6 bases). Germline V gene lookup returns CDR1 SGHAT and CDR2 FQNNGV. The CDR3 consists of 14 residues. V lost 2 bases to trimming and J lost 11 bases, with 15 bases between them. The CDR3 reads CASSLRTANGKLFF. CDR3 nucleotide sequence: TGTGCCAGCAGCTTACGGACAGCCAACGGGAAACTGTTTTTT.

The gene calls are TRBV18 and TRBJ1-4; 7 bases agree with TRBD1. Germline CDR1 and CDR2: KGHSH and LQKENI. CDR3 length equals 16 residues. After removal of 6 bases from V and 8 bases from J, the junction contained 15 bases not matched to a gene. CDR3: CASSGVQDRADEKLFF. The CDR3 DNA is TGTGCCAGCTCGGGTGTACAAGACAGGGCGGACGAAAAACTGTTTTTT.

This chain uses TRBV2 with TRBJ2-1, with TRBD1 identical over 11 bases. This CDR3 contains 19 residues. After removal of 5 bases from V and 3 bases from J, the junction contained 15 bases not matched to a gene. CDR1 SNHLY and CDR2 FYNNEI come from the germline V gene. Written as DNA, the CDR3 is TGTGCCAGCAGTCGGACAGGGGGCATAGCGAGCGGAGACTACAATGAGCAGTTCTTC. Its protein product is CASSRTGGIASGDYNEQFF. Using reference TRBV2 and TRBJ2-1 for the parts outside the CDR3, the full variable domain is EPEVTQTPSHQVTQMGQEVILRCVPISNHLYFYWYRQILGQKVEFLVSFYNNEISEKSEIFDDQFSVERPDGSNFTLKIRSTKLEDSAMYFCASSRTGGIASGDYNEQFFGPGTRLTVL.

The chain joins TRBV4-1 to TRBJ2-5; unclear D gene. This CDR3 is 14 amino acids long. Germline V gives CDR1 MGHRA, CDR2 YSYEKL. V shed 1 base and J shed 5 bases, with 11 bases lying between them. Here the CDR3 DNA reads TGCGCCAGCAGCCAAGTGCCTTGGCGGGAGACCCAGTACTTC. Its protein is CASSQVPWRETQYF.